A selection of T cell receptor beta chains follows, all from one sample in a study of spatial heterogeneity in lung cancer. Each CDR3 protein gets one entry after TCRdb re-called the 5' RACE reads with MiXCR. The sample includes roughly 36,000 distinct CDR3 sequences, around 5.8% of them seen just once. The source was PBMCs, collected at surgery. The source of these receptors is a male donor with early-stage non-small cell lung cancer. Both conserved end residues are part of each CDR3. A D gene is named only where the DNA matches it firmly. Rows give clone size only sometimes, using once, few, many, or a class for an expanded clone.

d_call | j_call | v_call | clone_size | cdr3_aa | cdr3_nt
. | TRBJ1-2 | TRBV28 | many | CASSPPDSNYGYTF | TGTGCCAGCAGTCCCCCAGACAGTAACTATGGCTACACCTTC
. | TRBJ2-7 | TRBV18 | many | CASSPTLQGMVYEQYF | TGTGCCAGCTCACCAACCCTACAGGGTATGGTCTACGAGCAGTACTTC
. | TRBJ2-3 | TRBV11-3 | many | CASSSLSSTDTQYF | TGTGCCAGCAGCTCCCTCTCAAGCACAGATACGCAGTATTTT
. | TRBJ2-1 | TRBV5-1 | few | CASSEDGGSYNEQFF | TGCGCCAGCAGCGAGGACGGAGGCTCCTACAATGAGCAGTTCTTC
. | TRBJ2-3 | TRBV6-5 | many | CASSTDVNTQYF | TGTGCCAGCAGCACCGACGTAAATACGCAGTATTTT
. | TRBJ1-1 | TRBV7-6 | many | CASSLPSGGLNTEAFF | TGTGCCAGCAGCCTCCCGTCTGGGGGGCTGAACACTGAAGCTTTCTTT
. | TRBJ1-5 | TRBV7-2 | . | CASSLANNQPQHF | TGTGCCAGCAGCTTAGCGAACAATCAGCCCCAGCATTTT
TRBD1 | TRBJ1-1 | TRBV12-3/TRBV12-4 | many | CASSLQGAGTEAFF | TGTGCCAGCAGTTTACAGGGGGCAGGGACTGAAGCTTTCTTT
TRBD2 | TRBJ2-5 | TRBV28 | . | CASSLLPGLGKETQYF | TGTGCCAGCAGTTTACTACCGGGACTAGGAAAAGAGACCCAGTACTTC
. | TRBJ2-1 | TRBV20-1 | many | CSARDSTNFGSEQFF | TGCAGTGCTAGAGATTCCACCAACTTCGGCAGTGAGCAGTTCTTC
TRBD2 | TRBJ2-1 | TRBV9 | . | CASSARGLAGGGNEQFF | TGTGCCAGCAGCGCTAGAGGACTAGCGGGGGGGGGCAATGAGCAGTTCTTC
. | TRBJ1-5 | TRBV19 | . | CASSIDRSGPQHF | TGTGCCAGTAGTATAGATCGTAGTGGGCCCCAGCATTTT
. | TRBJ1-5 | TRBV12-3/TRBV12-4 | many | CASRGGRTYAPQHF | TGTGCCAGCAGGGGGGGACGGACCTATGCGCCCCAGCATTTT
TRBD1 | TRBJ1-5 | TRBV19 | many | CASSQGTGNQPQHF | TGTGCCAGTAGTCAGGGGACAGGGAATCAGCCCCAGCATTTT
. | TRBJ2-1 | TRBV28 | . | CASSPPRSSSYNEQFF | TGTGCCAGCAGTCCCCCCCGAAGCAGCTCCTACAATGAGCAGTTCTTC
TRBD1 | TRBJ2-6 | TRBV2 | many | CASRTGLSGANVLTF | TGTGCCAGCAGGACAGGGTTGAGTGGGGCCAACGTCCTGACTTTC
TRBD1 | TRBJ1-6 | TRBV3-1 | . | CASRPQGATSPLHF | TGTGCCAGCAGACCACAGGGGGCTACTTCACCCCTCCACTTT
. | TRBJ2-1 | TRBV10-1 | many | CASSEWRYNEQFF | TGCGCCAGCAGTGAGTGGAGATACAATGAGCAGTTCTTC
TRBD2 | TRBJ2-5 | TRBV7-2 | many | CASSPGLAGGQETQYF | TGTGCCAGCAGCCCCGGACTAGCGGGGGGCCAAGAGACCCAGTACTTC
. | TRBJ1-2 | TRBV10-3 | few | CAISDSGNYGYTF | TGTGCCATCAGTGATTCCGGAAACTATGGCTACACCTTC
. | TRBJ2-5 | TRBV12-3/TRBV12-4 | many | CASSRMYQETQYF | TGTGCCAGCAGCCGGATGTACCAAGAGACCCAGTACTTC
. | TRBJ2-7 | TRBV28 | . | CASSSPHRALYEQYF | TGTGCCAGCAGTTCTCCCCACAGGGCGCTCTACGAGCAGTACTTC
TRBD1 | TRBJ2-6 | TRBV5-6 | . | CASSLAGDRGLYSGANVLTF | TGTGCCAGCAGCTTGGCCGGGGACAGGGGCCTTTACTCTGGGGCCAACGTCCTGACTTTC
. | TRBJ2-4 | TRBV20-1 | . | CSAPHPWEQGPIF | TGCAGTGCCCCCCATCCATGGGAACAGGGTCCCATCTTC
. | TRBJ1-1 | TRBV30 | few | CAWSVMGTEAFF | TGTGCCTGGAGTGTGATGGGAACTGAAGCTTTCTTT
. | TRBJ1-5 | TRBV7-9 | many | CASRAKGNQPQHF | TGTGCCAGCAGGGCTAAAGGCAATCAGCCCCAGCATTTT
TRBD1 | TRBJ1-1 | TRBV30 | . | CAWTRGVTEAFF | TGTGCCTGGACCAGGGGGGTCACTGAAGCTTTCTTT